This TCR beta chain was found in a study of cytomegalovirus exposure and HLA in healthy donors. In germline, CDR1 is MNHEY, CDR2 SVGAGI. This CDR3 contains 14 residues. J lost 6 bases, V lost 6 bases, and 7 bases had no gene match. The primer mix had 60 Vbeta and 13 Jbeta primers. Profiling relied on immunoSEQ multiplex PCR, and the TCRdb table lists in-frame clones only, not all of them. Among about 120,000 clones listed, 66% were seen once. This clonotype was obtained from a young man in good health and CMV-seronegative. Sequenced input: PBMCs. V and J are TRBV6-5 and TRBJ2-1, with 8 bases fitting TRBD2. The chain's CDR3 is CASRYGTRRNEQFF. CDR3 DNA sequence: TGTGCCAGCAGATACGGGACTAGACGCAATGAGCAGTTCTTC.